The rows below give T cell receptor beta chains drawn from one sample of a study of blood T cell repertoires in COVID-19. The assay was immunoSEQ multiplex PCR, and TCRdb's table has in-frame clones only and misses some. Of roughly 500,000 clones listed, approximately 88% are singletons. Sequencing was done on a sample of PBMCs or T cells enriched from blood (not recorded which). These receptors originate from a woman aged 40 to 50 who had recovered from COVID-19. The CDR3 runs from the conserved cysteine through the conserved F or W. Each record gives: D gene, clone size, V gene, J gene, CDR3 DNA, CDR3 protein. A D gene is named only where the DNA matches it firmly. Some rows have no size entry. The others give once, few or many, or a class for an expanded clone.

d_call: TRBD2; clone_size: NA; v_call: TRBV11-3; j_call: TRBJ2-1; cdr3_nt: TGTGCCAGCAGCTTAGATAGGACTAGCGGGAGCCTCAATGAGCAGTTCTTC; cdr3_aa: CASSLDRTSGSLNEQFF
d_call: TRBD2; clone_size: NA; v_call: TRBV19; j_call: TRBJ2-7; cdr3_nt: TGTGCCAGTAGTACCCAGGGACTAGCGGGAGTGCCCTACGAGCAGTACTTC; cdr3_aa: CASSTQGLAGVPYEQYF
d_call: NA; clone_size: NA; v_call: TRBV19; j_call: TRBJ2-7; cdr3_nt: TGTGCCAGTAGTCCGGGGAGCGCCCTCCTCGAGCAGTACTTC; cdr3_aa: CASSPGSALLEQYF
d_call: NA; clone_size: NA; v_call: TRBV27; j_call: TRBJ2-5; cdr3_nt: TGTGCCAGCAGCCCTCCGGGGCAAGAGACCCAGTACTTC; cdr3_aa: CASSPPGQETQYF
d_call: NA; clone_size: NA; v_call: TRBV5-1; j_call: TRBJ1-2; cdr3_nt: TGCGCCAGCAGCTTGGCCTGGGAGGATGGCTACACCTTC; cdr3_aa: CASSLAWEDGYTF
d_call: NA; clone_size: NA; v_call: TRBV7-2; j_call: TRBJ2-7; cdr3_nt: TGTGCCAGCAGCTTAGCTGCAACGGGCGAGCAGTACTTC; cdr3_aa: CASSLAATGEQYF
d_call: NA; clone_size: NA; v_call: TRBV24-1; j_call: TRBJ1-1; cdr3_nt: TGTGCCACCAGGACGACGGGGTCTGAAGCTTTCTTT; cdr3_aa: CATRTTGSEAFF
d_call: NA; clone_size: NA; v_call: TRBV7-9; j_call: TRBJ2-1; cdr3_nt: TGTGCCAGCAGCTTTCAGGGAAGCGAAAGGGAGCAGTTCTTC; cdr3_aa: CASSFQGSEREQFF
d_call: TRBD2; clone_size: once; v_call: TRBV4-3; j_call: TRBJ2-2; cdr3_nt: TGCGCCAGCAGCCGGGATAGCGGGAGGACCCGGGTCGGGGAGCTGTTTTTT; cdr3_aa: CASSRDSGRTRVGELFF
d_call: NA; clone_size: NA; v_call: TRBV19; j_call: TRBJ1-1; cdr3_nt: TGTGCCAGTAGTATCGGAGGGAGAGGAACTGAAGCTTTCTTT; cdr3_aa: CASSIGGRGTEAFF
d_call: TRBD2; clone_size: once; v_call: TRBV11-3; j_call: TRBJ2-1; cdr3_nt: TGTGCCAGCAGCTTAGTTAGCGGGAGGGCAGCCTACAATGAGCAGTTCTTC; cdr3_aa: CASSLVSGRAAYNEQFF
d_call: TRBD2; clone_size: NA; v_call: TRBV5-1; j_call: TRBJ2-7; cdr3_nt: TGCGCCAGCAGCATTAGCGGGAGTAACAACGAGCAGTACTTC; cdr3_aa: CASSISGSNNEQYF
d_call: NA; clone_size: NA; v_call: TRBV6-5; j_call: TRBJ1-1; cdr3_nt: TGTGCCAGCAGTTACGGCGGGGACACTGAAGCTTTCTTT; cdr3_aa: CASSYGGDTEAFF
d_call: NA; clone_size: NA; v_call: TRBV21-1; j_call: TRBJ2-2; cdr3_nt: TGTGCCAGCAGCAGCGGCCTAGCGGGAGAGTCCGGGGAGCTGTTTTTT; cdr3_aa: CASSSGLAGESGELFF
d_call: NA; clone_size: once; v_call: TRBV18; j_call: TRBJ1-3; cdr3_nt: TGTGCCAGCTCACCAAGCCCCGGGGAGGCAGGTTTTAGCTCTGGAAACACCATATATTTT; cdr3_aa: CASSPSPGEAGFSSGNTIYF
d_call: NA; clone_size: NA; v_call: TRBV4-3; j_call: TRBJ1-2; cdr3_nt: TGCGCCAGCAGCCCCCGGGAGGGGTCTAACTATGGCTACACCTTC; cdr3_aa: CASSPREGSNYGYTF
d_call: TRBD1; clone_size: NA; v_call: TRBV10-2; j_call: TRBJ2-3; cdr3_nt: TGCGCCAGCAGGGAAATCGGGACAGGGCGTCGGACAGATACGCAGTATTTT; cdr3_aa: CASREIGTGRRTDTQYF
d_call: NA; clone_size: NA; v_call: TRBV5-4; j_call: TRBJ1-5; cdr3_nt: TGTGCCAGCAGCTTGGGCCCCGGGGATAGCAATCAGCCCCAGCATTTT; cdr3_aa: CASSLGPGDSNQPQHF